The rows below give T cell receptor beta chains drawn from one sample of a study of Ad26.COV2.S vaccination and SARS-CoV-2 variants. Using immunoSEQ multiplex PCR, the repertoire was profiled, and TCRdb retains in-frame clones only, with some absent. The data contain around 300,000 clones, 85% to 90% of them seen just once; the ten biggest clones take up approximately 5.8%. The specimen was peripheral blood, collected in a trial of Ad26.COV2.S vaccine versus placebo. These TCRs come from a person between 18 and 65 years old who received the Ad26.COV2.S COVID-19 vaccine or a placebo. Each CDR3 is given with its conserved first and last residue. The order of the fields is J gene, clone size, D gene, V gene, CDR3 DNA, CDR3 protein. The D gene is left open where the match is weak. A clone size is listed for some rows: how often the clone was seen (once, few, many), or a class if it is expanded.

>TRBJ2-5|.|.|TRBV18
TGTGCCAGCTCACCGAATTTTCAAGAGACCCAGTACTTC
CASSPNFQETQYF
>TRBJ2-2|.|TRBD1|TRBV5-4
TGTGCCAGTCCCGGGACAGGGGGGTCCGGGGAGCTGTTTTTT
CASPGTGGSGELFF
>TRBJ1-1|.|.|TRBV20-1
TGCAGTGCCCGTGGGGACCCTGAAGCTTTCTTT
CSARGDPEAFF
>TRBJ2-2|.|TRBD2|TRBV7-2
TGTGCCAGCAGCCCTAAATTAGCGGGGTTCACCGGGGAGCTGTTTTTT
CASSPKLAGFTGELFF
>TRBJ1-4|.|.|TRBV7-9
TGTGCCAGCAACTCTTCCCCGGACGAAAAACTGTTTTTT
CASNSSPDEKLFF
>TRBJ2-7|.|.|TRBV3-1/TRBV3-2
TGTGCCAGCAGCCAAGAAACGTACGAGCAGTACTTC
CASSQETYEQYF
>TRBJ2-1|.|.|TRBV9
TGTGCCAGCAGCGTAGAATTAGCGGCTTGGGAGCAGTTCTTC
CASSVELAAWEQFF
>TRBJ1-1|.|.|TRBV5-6
TGTGCCAGCAGCTCCCTATGGGGAGCGAACACTGAAGCTTTCTTT
CASSSLWGANTEAFF
>TRBJ1-5|.|.|TRBV10-3
TGTGCCATCGGACAGTACAATCAGCCCCAGCATTTT
CAIGQYNQPQHF
>TRBJ1-2|.|.|TRBV14
TGTGCCAGCAGCCAAGTTCTTTCCAGGGGTGAGGGAGATGGCTACACCTTC
CASSQVLSRGEGDGYTF
>TRBJ2-7|.|TRBD1|TRBV6-5
TGTGCCAGCACCGGACAGGGAAAGTTTCCCTACGAGCAGTACTTC
CASTGQGKFPYEQYF
>TRBJ2-7|.|TRBD2|TRBV6-2/TRBV6-3
TGTGCCAGCAGTTACATAGCGGGGCGATCTTACGAGCAGTACTTC
CASSYIAGRSYEQYF
>TRBJ2-1|.|TRBD2|TRBV29-1
TGCAGCGCCCTGGAGGGACTAGCGTTCAGTGAGCAGTTCTTC
CSALEGLAFSEQFF
>TRBJ1-1|.|TRBD1|TRBV16
TGTGCCAGCAGCCCGAGGACAGGGAAGGGCACTGAAGCTTTCTTT
CASSPRTGKGTEAFF
>TRBJ1-2|few|.|TRBV25-1
TGTGCCAGCAGTAAGGGGACTAACTATGGCTACACCTTC
CASSKGTNYGYTF
>TRBJ2-7|.|TRBD2|TRBV13
TGTGCCAGCAGCTCGAGCGGGGGCGGAACCTACGAGCAGTACTTC
CASSSSGGGTYEQYF
>TRBJ1-4|.|TRBD1|TRBV6-2/TRBV6-3
TGTGCCAGCAGTGTGAGTACCACAGGGGGCTACGATTGGTCGACTAATGAAAAACTGTTTTTT
CASSVSTTGGYDWSTNEKLFF
>TRBJ1-2|.|.|TRBV7-2
TGTGCCAGCAGCTGGGGGGGGCACGTGGGCTACACCTTC
CASSWGGHVGYTF
>TRBJ2-1|.|TRBD1|TRBV19
TGTGCCAGTAGTCTAGACAGGGGGTGGTACAATGAGCAGTTCTTC
CASSLDRGWYNEQFF
>TRBJ2-5|.|TRBD2|TRBV19
TGTGCCAGTAGTGTAGCGGGGATCGAGACCCAGTACTTC
CASSVAGIETQYF
>TRBJ1-5|.|TRBD1|TRBV7-8
TGTGCCAGCAGCCTATGGGACAGCAAAGATCAGCCCCAGCATTTT
CASSLWDSKDQPQHF
>TRBJ2-3|once|TRBD2|TRBV4-1
TGCGCCAGCAGCCAAGGGGGACTAGCGGGGGGAAAGAGTAGCACAGATACGCAGTATTTT
CASSQGGLAGGKSSTDTQYF
>TRBJ1-1|.|TRBD1|TRBV29-1
TGCAGCGTTAACAGGGGCGCTGAAGCTTTCTTT
CSVNRGAEAFF
>TRBJ2-7|.|.|TRBV4-3
TGCGCCAGCAGCCAAGACAGCCTTTCCTACGAGCAGTACTTC
CASSQDSLSYEQYF
>TRBJ2-2|once|.|TRBV5-8
TGTGCCAGCAGGGGGAGGCGAACCGGGGAGCTGTTTTTT
CASRGRRTGELFF
>TRBJ2-1|.|.|TRBV9
TGTGCCAGCAGCGTAGGGCCCAATGAGCAGTTCTTC
CASSVGPNEQFF